Below are 20 T cell receptor beta chains sequenced from a single sample in a study of blood T cell repertoires in COVID-19 (dated by TCRdb to 2019 to 2021). Library preparation was by the immunoSEQ multiplex PCR assay. In its TCRdb copy, this immuneACCESS table keeps in-frame sequences only and misses some clones. Where compared with another copy, unresolved V genes explain less than half of these, and the others have no known cause. In this sample the table shows about 100,000 clones, 80% to 95% of which occur a single time. The top ten clonotypes cover 2.1% of the sample. Sequencing was performed on peripheral blood. The receptors shown here come from a man aged 50 to 59 with active COVID-19.

The chain employs TRBV24-1 and TRBJ2-1, with TRBD1 matching over 10 bases. The ends lost 2 bases at V and 9 bases at J; junction bases unmatched: 9. Germline CDR1 reads KGHDR; CDR2 reads SFDVKD. The CDR3 has 16 amino acids. The CDR3 DNA is TGTGCCACCAGTGATTCCGGGACAGGGGAAAGAAGTGAGCAGTTCTTC. This encodes CATSDSGTGERSEQFF.

The chain couples TRBV7-7 to TRBJ2-5; the D gene is possibly TRBD2 (6 bases). Germline CDR1 is SSHAT and CDR2 is FNYEAQ (reference sequence). Trimming removed 10 bases at V and 5 bases at J, with 20 bases between. The CDR3 totals 14 residues. The CDR3 coding sequence is TGTGCCATCCTTGGAGGGCGCCATCGGGAGACCCAGTACTTC. As protein: CAILGGRHRETQYF.

This clone was counted between two and nine times. This chain uses TRBV21-1 with TRBJ1-1. TRBV21-1 has pseudogene status. The CDR3 covers 14 residues. DNA for the CDR3: TGTGTCACTACCGGGGGGAGGGTGAACACTGAAGCTTTCTTT. This sequence encodes CVTTGGRVNTEAFF.

The chain couples TRBV7-9 to TRBJ1-1; D unclear. Germline-derived CDR1 and CDR2 are SEHNR and FQNEAQ (reference sequence). V gave up 4 bases and J gave up 3 bases, with 15 bases separating them. The CDR3 is 15 residues long. The CDR3 protein is CASSSPVAGDTEAFF. CDR3 DNA sequence: TGTGCCAGCAGCTCCCCCGTGGCCGGGGACACTGAAGCTTTCTTT.

The rearrangement uses TRBV15 and TRBJ1-1; no firm D call. The V gene's germline CDR1 is LNHNV and CDR2 YYDKDF (reference sequence). This CDR3 is built from 16 residues. The V end lost 3 bases, the J end lost 4 bases, and 18 bases lay between the germline ends. As DNA, the CDR3 is TGTGCCACCAGCAGTGGCCGGGTTTTGGGTGTCACTGAAGCTTTCTTT. It translates to CATSSGRVLGVTEAFF.

The rearrangement joins TRBV6-5 to TRBJ2-7, with TRBD1 matching over 9 bases. This CDR3 region has 14 residues. Per the germline V gene, CDR1 is MNHEY and CDR2 is SVGAGI. J was trimmed by 0 bases and V by 8 bases; bases with no gene match: 5. The DNA for the CDR3 is TGTGCCAGCTCCGGGACAGGGAGCTCCTACGAGCAGTACGTC. Translation gives CASSGTGSSYEQYV.

The CDR3 DNA sequence: TGTGCCAGCAGTTCTCCGACAGGGGTTAGGAATTCACCCCTCCACTTT. This gives the protein CASSSPTGVRNSPLHF. The chain links TRBV28 to TRBJ1-6, with 8 positions matching TRBD1. Germline loops: CDR1 MDHEN, CDR2 SYDVKM. V was clipped by 4 bases and J by 7 bases; unmatched bases: 9. This CDR3 comprises 16 residues.

The chain recombines TRBV3-1 (or the pseudogene TRBV3-2) with TRBJ2-7; the match to TRBD2 covers 9 bases. The germline CDR1 and CDR2 sequences are LGHDT and YNNKEL (reference sequence). Germline trimming cut 2 bases from V and 6 bases from J; bases unmatched to any gene: 14. The CDR3 is 17 residues long. CDR3 region: CASSQRVLAGGPGEQYF. In nucleotides, the CDR3 is TGTGCCAGCAGCCAAAGGGTTTTGGCGGGGGGGCCCGGCGAGCAGTACTTC.

V gene TRBV4-1 combines with J gene TRBJ2-3, with TRBD2 as a possible D gene (5 bases). The V end was cut by 0 bases, the J end by 1 base, with 17 bases between. Looked up from germline, CDR1 is MGHRA and CDR2 is YSYEKL. The CDR3 is 18 residues long. The DNA for the CDR3 is TGCGCCAGCAGCCAAGATAGTGGGAGACCACGCGGCACAGATACGCAGTATTTT. As protein: CASSQDSGRPRGTDTQYF.

This sequence joins TRBV19 and TRBJ2-3; D gene unclear. Trimming took 4 bases from V and 7 from J, leaving 9 bases between them. Germline V gene lookup returns CDR1 LNHDA and CDR2 SQIVND (reference sequence). This CDR3 is built from 12 residues. CDR3 protein: CASSSEINTQYF. The CDR3 region has the DNA TGTGCCAGTAGTAGCGAGATTAATACGCAGTATTTT.

The chain has TRBV12-5 and TRBJ2-5; maybe TRBD2 (5 bases). The germline V gene has CDR1 LGHNT and CDR2 FRNRAP. This CDR3 contains 13 residues. Trimming stripped 3 bases from V and 5 bases from J, with 10 bases between. CDR3 sequence: CASGLYGMETQYF. The CDR3 coding sequence is TGTGCTAGTGGTTTATACGGGATGGAGACCCAGTACTTC.

The chain links TRBV4-1 to TRBJ2-7, with D perhaps matching TRBD1 (5 bases). Germline CDR1 reads MGHRA; CDR2 reads YSYEKL. Trimming took 1 base from V and 0 from J, leaving 7 bases between them. The CDR3 runs 14 residues. CDR3 sequence: CASSQGDSSYEQYF. In DNA, the CDR3 is TGCGCCAGCAGCCAAGGTGACAGCTCCTACGAGCAGTACTTC.

The CDR3 protein is CASSYDRGVYNEQFF. The CDR3 DNA sequence: TGTGCCAGCAGTTACGACAGGGGTGTATACAATGAGCAGTTCTTC. V is TRBV2 and J is TRBJ2-1; 8 bases match TRBD1. Looked up from germline, CDR1 is SNHLY and CDR2 is FYNNEI. The V segment lost 5 bases and the J segment 4 bases; nucleotides outside the gene matches: 7. The CDR3 spans 15 residues.

This chain joins TRBV20-1 and TRBJ2-3; the D gene is possibly TRBD1 (6 bases). There are 11 residues in the CDR3. CDR1 is DFQATT, CDR2 SNEGSKA, per germline (reference sequence). The ends were cut back, 5 bases at V and 6 bases at J, with 9 bases in the middle. Written as DNA, the CDR3 is TGCAGTGCTGCGCAGGGGGATACGCAGTATTTT. This codes for CSAAQGDTQYF.

Only one count was recorded for this clone. This specimen includes other DNA sequences encoding the same CDR3. The CDR3 region is CATSRTGSSYNEQFF. The CDR3 DNA reads TGTGCCACCAGCAGAACGGGGAGCTCCTACAATGAGCAGTTCTTC. The chain uses TRBV15 and TRBJ2-1, with a possible D match to TRBD2 (5 bases). The CDR3 runs to 15 residues. Trimming removed 2 bases from V and 0 bases from J, with 8 bases in between. Looked up from germline, CDR1 is LNHNV and CDR2 is YYDKDF (reference sequence). The whole variable domain, filled in from reference TRBV15 and TRBJ2-1, reads DAMVIQNPRYQVTQFGKPVTLSCSQTLNHNVMYWYQQKSSQAPKLLFHYYDKDFNNEADTPDNFQSRRPNTSFCFLDIRSPGLGDTAMYLCATSRTGSSYNEQFFGPGTRLTVL.

The chain couples TRBV7-9 to TRBJ1-3, with 7 nucleotides matching TRBD1. Trimming took 3 bases from V and 3 from J; bases not matched to a gene: 5. The CDR3 runs to 15 residues. The germline gives CDR1 SEHNR, CDR2 FQNEAQ (reference sequence). The DNA for the CDR3 is TGTGCCAGCAGCTTCAACAGGGGCTATGGAAACACCATATATTTT. This encodes CASSFNRGYGNTIYF.

This chain uses TRBV5-1 with TRBJ2-1; 10 nucleotides align to TRBD2. Germline CDR1 is SGHRS and CDR2 is YFSETQ. CDR3 length: 16 amino acids. Losses at the gene ends were 0 bases for V and 4 bases for J; bases not matched to a gene: 4. The CDR3 is CASSLATSGVYNEQFF. As DNA, the CDR3 is TGCGCCAGCAGCTTGGCCACTAGCGGGGTATACAATGAGCAGTTCTTC.

The chain employs TRBV29-1 and TRBJ2-1; 15 bases are a match to TRBD2. Per germline, CDR1 SQVTM and CDR2 ANQGSEA. The length of the CDR3 is 15 residues. Germline trimming cut 6 bases from V and 8 bases from J; bases unmatched to any gene: 8. CDR3 coding DNA: TGCAGCGTGGCCAGGACTAGCGGGGGGGCGGATGAGCAGTTCTTC. It translates to CSVARTSGGADEQFF.

V is TRBV5-5 and J is TRBJ1-5, with D perhaps matching TRBD1 (6 bases). This CDR3 spans 15 amino acids. V was pared by 0 bases and J by 6 bases, with 13 bases between. CDR1 and CDR2 (germline): SGHKS, YYEKEE (reference sequence). The CDR3 DNA sequence: TGTGCCAGCAGCTTGGGGTGGCAGGGGAGTCAGCCCCAGCATTTT. Translating it yields CASSLGWQGSQPQHF.

This chain connects TRBV11-3 to TRBJ2-7; a possible D gene is TRBD1 (6 bases). The V gene lost 4 bases and the J gene lost 4 bases, with 8 bases spanning the gap. Germline V gene lookup returns CDR1 SGHNT and CDR2 YENEEA. This CDR3 contains 12 residues. CDR3 in amino acids: CASSYGQYEQYF. In DNA, the CDR3 is TGTGCCAGCAGCTACGGACAGTACGAGCAGTACTTC.